This T cell receptor (beta chain) was sequenced in a study of blood T cell repertoires in COVID-19. Study in general: The samples span acute and convalescent COVID-19 from the United States, Italy and Spain.

CDR1 ENHRY and CDR2 SYGVKD come from the germline V gene. The CDR3 covers 12 residues. V shed 3 bases and J shed 0 bases, with 2 bases lying between them. Method: immunoSEQ multiplex PCR; TCRdb's copy keeps in-frame clones and lacks some. Among about 260,000 clones listed, 88% were seen once. The chain couples TRBV10-3 to TRBJ2-5; D unclear. Sequencing was done on a sample of peripheral blood. The origin of this receptor is a human donor in a cohort sampled during active COVID-19. The DNA of the CDR3 is TGTGCCATCAGTGACAACCAAGAGACCCAGTACTTC. It translates to CAISDNQETQYF.